Shown below are 26 T cell receptor beta chains from a single sample sequenced in a study of T cell responses to AZD1222 COVID-19 vaccine. Data came from immunoSEQ multiplex PCR; TCRdb stores just in-frame clones and leaves some out. The data show some 120,000 clones, 88% seen once. The sequenced sample was peripheral blood, obtained on day 0 of AZD1222 vaccination. These receptors came from an adult in good health.

The gene calls are TRBV6-6 and TRBJ1-4; D might be TRBD1 (5 bases). Germline values: CDR1 MNHNY, CDR2 SVGAGI (reference sequence). V was shortened by 2 bases and J by 7 bases, with 11 bases between the two germline ends. This CDR3 is 14 amino acids long. This CDR3 is CASSYGLTGEKLFF. CDR3 nucleotide sequence: TGTGCCAGCAGTTACGGTCTAACAGGTGAAAAACTGTTTTTT.

The chain employs TRBV3-1 (or the pseudogene TRBV3-2) and TRBJ2-7; 9 nucleotides align to TRBD1. The J segment lost 0 bases and the V segment lost 2 bases, leaving 5 bases of the junction unmatched. Germline V CDR1 and CDR2: LGHDT, YNNKEL (reference sequence). The CDR3 is 16 amino acids. In DNA, the CDR3 is TGTGCCAGCAGCCAATTGGGACAGGGAACCTCCTACGAGCAGTACTTC. Encoded protein: CASSQLGQGTSYEQYF.

The genes are TRBV6-5 and TRBJ1-1, with TRBD1 matching 7 bases. CDR3 length equals 16 residues. Germline V lookup: CDR1 MNHEY, CDR2 SVGAGI. Losses at the gene ends were 0 bases for V and 2 bases for J; bases not matched to a gene: 6. The chain's CDR3 is CASSYSFTGVNTEAFF. CDR3 bases: TGTGCCAGCAGTTACTCGTTTACAGGGGTCAACACTGAAGCTTTCTTT.

The chain has TRBV9 and TRBJ2-1, with unresolved D. Trimming cost V 0 bases and J 8 bases, with 3 bases left between them. The CDR3 is 11 residues long. Per germline, CDR1 SGDLS and CDR2 YYNGEE. CDR3 nucleotides: TGTGCCAGCAGCGTAGAGGATGAGCAGTTCTTC. This translates into CASSVEDEQFF.

The chain uses TRBV29-1 and TRBJ1-3; 8 positions match TRBD1. CDR1 and CDR2 (germline): SQVTM, ANQGSEA. V lost 4 bases and J lost 2; bases outside the gene matches: 4. This CDR3 is built from 14 residues. This CDR3 reads CSVGSGGTGNTIYF. The DNA of the CDR3 is TGCAGCGTTGGATCAGGGGGCACTGGAAACACCATATATTTT.

The V gene is TRBV11-3, the J gene TRBJ1-1; D gene ambiguous. V was shortened by 5 bases and J by 1 base, with 14 bases between the two germline ends. The length of the CDR3 is 15 residues. Germline V gene lookup returns CDR1 SGHNT and CDR2 YENEEA. In DNA form, the CDR3 reads TGTGCCAGCAGCACGCGAACCGGGCCGAACACTGAAGCTTTCTTT. Translating it yields CASSTRTGPNTEAFF.

The chain is built from TRBV4-1 and TRBJ2-7, with D possibly matching TRBD2 (6 bases). V dropped 3 bases and J dropped 7 bases, with 13 bases sitting between them. The CDR3 is 13 residues long. Germline V gene lookup returns CDR1 MGHRA and CDR2 YSYEKL. CDR3 nucleotide sequence: TGCGCCAGCAGCCAGCATCTGGCGGGGGAGCAGTACTTC. It is translated as CASSQHLAGEQYF.

The chain recombines TRBV19 with TRBJ1-4, with a weak D call TRBD1 (6 bases). V gave up 7 bases and J gave up 5 bases, with 17 bases separating them. The CDR3 runs to 15 residues. From germline, CDR1 is LNHDA and CDR2 SQIVND (reference sequence). CDR3: CASIAADRQNEKLFF. CDR3 nucleotide sequence: TGTGCCAGTATCGCGGCGGACAGACAAAATGAAAAACTGTTTTTT. The full variable domain, in which reference TRBV19 and TRBJ1-4 provide the parts outside the CDR3, is DGGITQSPKYLFRKEGQNVTLSCEQNLNHDAMYWYRQDPGQGLRLIYYSQIVNDFQKGDIAEGYSVSREKKESFPLTVTSAQKNPTAFYLCASIAADRQNEKLFFGSGTQLSVL.

This clone was seen just once. In DNA, the CDR3 is TGCAGCTTTTCCGTCCTAAACACTGAAGCTTTCTTT. Residues: CSFSVLNTEAFF. The chain has TRBV29-1 and TRBJ1-1; no clear D. The CDR3 spans 12 residues. Trimming removed 8 bases at V and 2 bases at J, with 12 bases between. Germline V gene lookup returns CDR1 SQVTM and CDR2 ANQGSEA.

This chain connects TRBV30 to TRBJ1-5, with D unresolved. The CDR3 sequence is 13 residues long. The ends were cut back, 1 base at V and 3 bases at J, with 7 bases in the middle. CDR1 and CDR2 (germline): GTSNPN, SVGIG (reference sequence). CDR3 loop: CAWSGGFNQPQHF. The CDR3 region has the DNA TGTGCCTGGAGTGGAGGGTTCAATCAGCCCCAGCATTTT. The variable domain in full, with the rest retrieved from reference TRBV30 and TRBJ1-5, is SQTIHQWPATLVQPVGSPLSLECTVEGTSNPNLYWYRQAAGRGLQLLFYSVGIGQISSEVPQNLSASRPQDRQFILSSKKLLLSDSGFYLCAWSGGFNQPQHFGDGTRLSIL.

The chain is built from TRBV5-6 and TRBJ2-6, with TRBD2 identical over 7 bases. The V and J ends lost 1 base and 0 bases, in that order; junction bases with no gene match: 10. This CDR3 spans 19 amino acids. Germline loops: CDR1 SGHDT, CDR2 YYEEEE. The CDR3 DNA reads TGTGCCAGCAGCTTGCTCTCGGGCGGGAGTACCTCTGGGGCCAACGTCCTGACTTTC. Protein product: CASSLLSGGSTSGANVLTF.

This chain links TRBV13 with TRBJ2-7; TRBD2 matches at 9 bases. Trimming took 0 bases from V and 2 from J; bases not matched to a gene: 2. CDR3 length: 15 amino acids. Germline loops: CDR1 PRHDT, CDR2 FYEKMQ (reference sequence). The CDR3: CASSLGRGGTYEQYF. The CDR3 coding sequence is TGTGCCAGCAGCTTAGGGCGGGGGGGAACCTACGAGCAGTACTTC.

The CDR3 sequence: CATLRGLSYGYTF. The CDR3 DNA follows: TGTGCCACACTCAGGGGGCTTAGCTATGGCTACACCTTC. The V and J genes are TRBV28 and TRBJ1-2; 8 bases line up with TRBD1. Germline V gives CDR1 MDHEN, CDR2 SYDVKM. The CDR3 is 13 amino acids. After removal of 10 bases from V and 4 bases from J, the junction contained 8 bases not matched to a gene.

Many counts were recorded for this clone. The chain recombines TRBV2 with TRBJ2-1; 7 bases match TRBD2. This CDR3 has 14 residues. With V trimmed by 6 bases and J by 3 bases, 5 bases remained unmatched. CDR1 and CDR2 (germline): SNHLY, FYNNEI. The CDR3 here is CASRSGTNYNEQFF. CDR3 in DNA: TGTGCCAGCAGATCCGGGACTAACTACAATGAGCAGTTCTTC. The full variable domain, in which reference TRBV2 and TRBJ2-1 provide the parts outside the CDR3, is EPEVTQTPSHQVTQMGQEVILRCVPISNHLYFYWYRQILGQKVEFLVSFYNNEISEKSEIFDDQFSVERPDGSNFTLKIRSTKLEDSAMYFCASRSGTNYNEQFFGPGTRLTVL.

This rearrangement joins TRBV11-3 to TRBJ2-2, with 9 bases fitting TRBD2. The CDR3 sequence is 17 residues long. Germline V gives CDR1 SGHNT, CDR2 YENEEA. Unmatched junction bases numbered 4, after V lost 2 bases and J lost 0 bases. The DNA for the CDR3 is TGTGCCAGCAGCTTACCTAGCGGGGAGCCGAACACCGGGGAGCTGTTTTTT. It translates to CASSLPSGEPNTGELFF.

The gene calls are TRBV7-2 and TRBJ1-2; possibly TRBD1 for D (5 bases). The CDR3 covers 12 residues. V was pared by 0 bases and J by 6 bases, with 5 bases between. Germline V gene lookup returns CDR1 SGHTA and CDR2 FQGNSA. CDR3 sequence reads: CASSLAGDGYTF. The CDR3 DNA reads TGTGCCAGCAGCTTAGCGGGGGATGGCTACACCTTC.

The V and J genes are TRBV10-3 and TRBJ2-3, with TRBD1 as a possible D gene (6 bases). Germline assignment: CDR1 ENHRY and CDR2 SYGVKD. The V and J ends lost 6 bases and 0 bases respectively, with 13 bases between them. The CDR3 length is 15 residues. The CDR3 region is CAIRDSVSSTDTQYF. The CDR3 nucleotides are TGTGCCATCAGGGACAGTGTCTCTAGCACAGATACGCAGTATTTT.

This chain links TRBV5-8 with TRBJ1-4, with D uncertain. This CDR3 region has 14 residues. The V end lost 0 bases, the J end lost 0 bases, and 3 bases lay between the germline ends. Germline values: CDR1 SGHTS, CDR2 YDEGEE. The CDR3 spells CASSLGPTNEKLFF. The CDR3 DNA sequence: TGTGCCAGCAGCTTGGGCCCAACTAATGAAAAACTGTTTTTT. Looking up the rest from reference TRBV5-8 and TRBJ1-4 gives the full variable domain: EAGVTQSPTHLIKTRGQQATLRCSPISGHTSVYWYQQALGLGLQFLLWYDEGEERNRGNFPPRFSGRQFPNYSSELNVNALELEDSALYLCASSLGPTNEKLFFGSGTQLSVL.

The J gene is TRBJ2-1, the V gene TRBV14; 14 bases are shared with TRBD2. This CDR3 spans 15 amino acids. The V segment lost 2 bases and the J segment 15 bases; nucleotides outside the gene matches: 9. CDR1 SGHDN and CDR2 FVKESK come from the germline V gene. The CDR3 region is CASSQTGLAGVNPFF. In DNA, the CDR3 is TGTGCCAGCAGCCAAACGGGACTAGCGGGGGTGAATCCGTTCTTC.

In its sample, this clone was seen a few times. The chain carries TRBV5-1 and TRBJ2-3; 11 bases map to TRBD2. Germline loops: CDR1 SGHRS, CDR2 YFSETQ. V trimming: 1 base; J trimming: 3 bases; junction bases outside the gene matches: 7. The CDR3 runs to 17 residues. The CDR3 nucleotides read TGCGCCAGCAGCTTGTCCCCCTCTAGCGGGAGGACAGATACGCAGTATTTT. Translation gives CASSLSPSSGRTDTQYF.

The chain recombines TRBV7-2 with TRBJ2-7; 14 nucleotides match TRBD2. The CDR3 is made up of 16 amino acids. Germline CDR1 SGHTA, CDR2 FQGNSA. The V segment lost 5 bases and the J segment 7 bases; nucleotides outside the gene matches: 10. Here the CDR3 DNA reads TGTGCCAGCAGCCCCCGACTAGCGGGAGGGCCGTATGAGCAGTACTTC. Its protein product is CASSPRLAGGPYEQYF.

The rearrangement links TRBV7-3 to TRBJ2-3; weak D call: TRBD2 (6 bases). The V end lost 5 bases, the J end lost 1 base, and 16 bases lay between the germline ends. Germline lookup yields CDR1 SGHTA and CDR2 FQGTGA. The CDR3 spans 16 residues. CDR3 nucleotide sequence: TGTGCCAGCAGCATCGGAGGGGCTTTCGGCACAGATACGCAGTATTTT. Residues: CASSIGGAFGTDTQYF.

This chain connects TRBV2 to TRBJ1-1; tentative D call: TRBD1 (6 bases). Trimming took 5 bases from V and 0 from J, leaving 13 bases between them. Looked up from germline, CDR1 is SNHLY and CDR2 is FYNNEI. This CDR3 comprises 15 residues. The CDR3 region is CASSRAGEMNTEAFF. The CDR3 DNA reads TGTGCCAGCAGTCGTGCAGGGGAAATGAACACTGAAGCTTTCTTT.

The rearrangement joins TRBV9 to TRBJ2-3, with TRBD2 as a possible D gene (6 bases). The V gene lost 3 bases and the J gene lost 6 bases, with 17 bases spanning the gap. The CDR3 is made up of 15 amino acids. Germline values: CDR1 SGDLS, CDR2 YYNGEE. CDR3: CASSGAGLSGDTQYF. The DNA for the CDR3 is TGTGCCAGCAGCGGGGCGGGACTCTCCGGGGATACGCAGTATTTT.

This rearrangement joins TRBV24-1 to TRBJ2-1, with 10 bases fitting TRBD2. With 0 bases clipped from V and 7 bases from J, the junction kept 2 bases outside the gene matches. Germline values: CDR1 KGHDR, CDR2 SFDVKD. The CDR3 runs to 15 residues. The CDR3 is CATSDLRSGRNEQFF. The CDR3 nucleotides read TGTGCCACCAGTGATTTGCGTAGCGGGAGGAATGAGCAGTTCTTC.

V and J are TRBV27 and TRBJ1-2; 7 bases align to TRBD1. Per the germline V gene, CDR1 is MNHEY and CDR2 is SMNVEV (reference sequence). V shed 0 bases, J shed 8 bases, and the junction held 6 bases outside the gene matches. The CDR3 has 14 residues. This chain's CDR3 is CASSLSRGVGGYTF. CDR3 DNA: TGTGCCAGCAGTTTATCCAGGGGGGTGGGCGGCTACACCTTC.